The T cell receptor (beta chain) under discussion was sequenced for a study of blood T cell repertoires in COVID-19. The CDR3 loop spans 14 amino acids. J gave up 7 bases and V 5 bases, and 9 bases lay outside the gene matches. The germline V gene has CDR1 MNHNY and CDR2 SVGAGI (reference sequence). Libraries were prepared by immunoSEQ multiplex PCR; TCRdb keeps only in-frame clonotypes and omits some of them. The sample carries 70,000 to 90,000 clones, 70% to 80% recorded once. The chain is built from TRBV6-6 and TRBJ1-2; 8 bases are shared with TRBD1. Sequencing used peripheral blood. This sequence originates from a human donor in a cohort sampled during active COVID-19. The CDR3 here is CASSTPRGLGGYTF. The CDR3 DNA is TGTGCCAGCAGTACGCCCAGGGGGCTTGGTGGCTACACCTTC.